This entry lists 16 T cell receptor beta chains sequenced from one sample in a study of long-term antiretroviral therapy in people with HIV. Sequencing used immunoSEQ v3.0 at survey level. Sequencing was performed with immunoSEQ multiplex PCR; in TCRdb, only in-frame clones are kept and a portion is missing. The data show about 28,000 clones, roughly 87% seen once. Sequenced here: unsorted PBMCs, sampled 2 years after starting antiretroviral therapy. The receptors shown here come from a man aged 50 to 59 with HIV.

This clone was seen once. The CDR3 bases are TGTGCTAGTGGTTTGAACCTCCCGGGACTAGCGGGAGTTAATGAGCAGTTCTTC. Its translation: CASGLNLPGLAGVNEQFF. The V call is TRBV12-5, the J call TRBJ2-1; TRBD2 agrees at 14 bases. Trimming cost V 2 bases and J 7 bases; bases outside gene matches: 10. The CDR3 loop spans 18 amino acids. CDR1 and CDR2 from the germline V gene are LGHNT and FRNRAP.

This chain uses TRBV28 with TRBJ2-5; 9 bases line up with TRBD2. The germline V gene has CDR1 MDHEN and CDR2 SYDVKM. The CDR3 is 18 amino acids. Trimming at V came to 6 bases and at J to 2 bases, leaving 16 bases not matched to a gene. Written as DNA, the CDR3 is TGTGCCAGCAGCCCTTTTAAGCTAGCGGGGCTACAACAAGAGACCCAGTACTTC. This codes for CASSPFKLAGLQQETQYF.

This clone was detected only once. The junction departs from germline at one end; a sequencing error may be responsible. The chain has TRBV7-7 and TRBJ2-5; tentative D call: TRBD2 (6 bases). The CDR3 has 14 amino acids. In germline, CDR1 is SSHAT, CDR2 FNYEAQ (reference sequence). The CDR3 DNA reads as TGTGCTAGCAGCTCGGAGGGGCTGGGGGAGACCCAGTACTTC. Translation gives CASSSEGLGETQYF. Full variable domain (missing parts from reference TRBV7-7 and TRBJ2-5): GAGVSQSPRYKVTKRGQDVTLRCDPISSHATLYWYQQALGQGPEFLTYFNYEAQPDKSGLPSDRFSAERPEGSISTLTIQRTEQRDSAMYRCASSSEGLGETQYFGPGTRLLVL.

The V call is TRBV9, the J call TRBJ2-1, with D unresolved. The germline V and J ends were trimmed by 0 bases and 6 bases, with 19 bases remaining between them. The V gene's germline CDR1 is SGDLS and CDR2 YYNGEE. The CDR3 has 17 residues. The CDR3 is CASSVAPAEAPPNEQFF. For the CDR3, the DNA is TGTGCCAGCAGCGTAGCCCCCGCCGAGGCTCCCCCCAATGAGCAGTTCTTC.

The rearrangement uses TRBV6-5 and TRBJ2-1; 15 bases map to TRBD2. Germline lookup yields CDR1 MNHEY and CDR2 SVGAGI. The CDR3 covers 15 residues. The V and J ends lost 7 bases and 10 bases, in that order; junction bases with no gene match: 8. The CDR3 region has the DNA TGTGCCAGCACTACCGGGGGACTAGCGGGGGGAGAGCAGTTCTTC. Translation gives CASTTGGLAGGEQFF.

The rearrangement joins TRBV11-2 to TRBJ2-7; D ambiguous. This CDR3 has 13 amino acids. The V gene's germline CDR1 is SGHAT and CDR2 FQNNGV. V lost 7 bases, J lost 2 bases, and 12 bases lay in between. The CDR3 coding sequence is TGTGCCAGCACACGTACACAGCCCTACGAGCAGTACTTC. As protein: CASTRTQPYEQYF.

This chain links TRBV7-9 with TRBJ1-2, with TRBD1 matching 8 bases. J was trimmed by 4 bases and V by 1 base; bases with no gene match: 5. CDR1 is SEHNR and CDR2 is FQNEAQ in the germline V gene (reference sequence). This CDR3 is 15 amino acids long. Written as DNA, the CDR3 is TGTGCCAGCAGCTTAGGACAGGGGATTGTCTATGGCTACACCTTC. Its translation: CASSLGQGIVYGYTF.

The genes are TRBV5-1 and TRBJ2-7; TRBD1 matches 9 bases. Germline lookup yields CDR1 SGHRS and CDR2 YFSETQ. The CDR3 loop spans 15 amino acids. With 5 bases clipped from V and 1 base from J, the junction kept 7 bases outside the gene matches. The CDR3 region is CASRYRDRDSYEQYF. CDR3 nucleotides: TGCGCCAGCAGATACCGGGACAGGGATTCCTACGAGCAGTACTTC.

The V call is TRBV2, the J call TRBJ2-2; D possibly corresponds to TRBD1 (6 bases). This CDR3 has 13 residues. Trimming stripped 6 bases from V and 5 bases from J, with 10 bases between. Germline lookup yields CDR1 SNHLY and CDR2 FYNNEI. CDR3 nucleotide sequence: TGTGCCAGCAGAGGCCAGGGGACCGGGGAGCTGTTTTTT. Protein: CASRGQGTGELFF.

The chain is built from TRBV10-1 and TRBJ2-1, with 9 bases that match TRBD2. CDR1 is WNHNN, CDR2 SYGVQD, per germline (reference sequence). V shed 4 bases, J shed 7 bases, and the junction held 8 bases outside the gene matches. The CDR3 extends over 15 amino acids. The CDR3 DNA reads as TGCGCCAGCAGTGGAATAGCGGGAGCGGGGAATGAGCAGTTCTTC. Protein sequence: CASSGIAGAGNEQFF.

The CDR3 coding sequence is TGTGCCTGGAGTGCTTATAGAGTTCGGGACAGGAGCTCCTATAATTCACCCCTCCACTTT. Protein: CAWSAYRVRDRSSYNSPLHF. V is TRBV30 and J is TRBJ1-6, with 8 bases identical to TRBD1. Unmatched junction bases numbered 14, after V lost 1 base and J lost 0 bases. From germline, CDR1 is GTSNPN and CDR2 SVGIG (reference sequence). CDR3 length equals 20 residues.

The chain couples TRBV15 to TRBJ2-7; D gene uncertain. CDR3 length: 16 amino acids. V was shortened by 0 bases and J by 2 bases, with 14 bases between the two germline ends. Germline lookup yields CDR1 LNHNV and CDR2 YYDKDF (reference sequence). The CDR3 reads CATSREAASVAYEQYF. The CDR3 region has the DNA TGTGCCACCAGCAGAGAAGCCGCATCGGTGGCCTACGAGCAGTACTTC.

The genes are TRBV13 and TRBJ2-1, with TRBD1 identical over 10 bases. The ends lost 7 bases at V and 0 bases at J; junction bases unmatched: 15. In germline, CDR1 is PRHDT, CDR2 FYEKMQ (reference sequence). There are 19 residues in the CDR3. The CDR3 here is CASTKTGGAAGSSYNEQFF. DNA for the CDR3: TGTGCCAGCACCAAGACAGGGGGCGCTGCAGGCAGCTCCTACAATGAGCAGTTCTTC.

The CDR3 region is CASSLGVGPSYNEQFF. Here the CDR3 DNA reads TGTGCCAGCAGCTTAGGTGTCGGACCCTCCTACAATGAGCAGTTCTTC. V gene TRBV7-2 combines with J gene TRBJ2-1; D not certain. The CDR3 extends over 16 amino acids. Trimming left V 1 base short and J 0 bases short, with 10 bases between. Germline CDR1 SGHTA, CDR2 FQGNSA.

This clone has only one observation. This chain links TRBV7-2 with TRBJ2-1; TRBD1 agrees at 7 bases. CDR3 size: 15 residues. V was clipped by 5 bases and J by 3 bases; unmatched bases: 7. CDR1 and CDR2 from the germline V gene are SGHTA and FQGNSA. The CDR3 is CASSPPSGGYNEQFF. CDR3 nucleotide sequence: TGTGCCAGCAGCCCTCCCTCAGGGGGCTACAATGAGCAGTTCTTC.

In its sample, this clone was seen once. The CDR3 loop reads CASSPQTSPDTQYF. DNA of the CDR3: TGTGCCAGCAGCCCTCAGACCTCCCCAGATACGCAGTATTTT. This sequence joins TRBV5-5 and TRBJ2-3; D is ambiguous. The V gene's germline CDR1 is SGHKS and CDR2 YYEKEE (reference sequence). Trimming took off 4 bases at V and 4 bases at J, with 13 bases between the two ends. CDR3 size: 14 residues.